This T cell receptor beta chain was found in a study of regulatory T cells in long-lasting Graves disease. Both iRepertoire HTBI primers and Arm-PCR of CDR3 regions were used to build the TCR beta libraries. As handled by the study authors: Throughout the samples, researchers identified 60 to 70 TRBV and some 14 TRBJ segments. One entry per CDR3 protein results from TCRdb running MiXCR on the multiplex PCR reads. The V and J calls here are based on TCRdb, not the publication. The table lists around 420,000 distinct CDR3 sequences, around 16% of them singletons. This clonotype was seen many times. Its antigen remains unidentified. The time point denotes: newly diagnosed GD, antithyroid drugs for less than 3 months. TCR sequences were obtained from RNA taken from PBMCs. With 1 base removed from V and 2 bases from J, the gap between germline ends came to 4 bases. CDR3 length: 13 amino acids. Looked up from germline, CDR1 is LNHNV and CDR2 is YYDKDF (reference sequence).

Findings and caveats of the study: Investigators studied peripheral blood only, not thyroid tissue.

The rearrangement links TRBV15 to TRBJ2-3, with D uncertain. Sequenced here: peripheral blood mononuclear cells (PBMCs), sampled at new diagnosis, from a patient treated with antithyroid drugs. This TCR was recovered from a female donor with Graves disease. The CDR3 loop reads CATSRGPTDTQYF. The CDR3 DNA reads TGTGCCACCAGCAGAGGGCCCACAGATACGCAGTATTTT.